This section outlines one TCR beta chain sequence together with its context. Its specificity is unknown. TCRdb re-analysed the reads in MiXCR, keeping a single row per CDR3 protein. The table shows about 900,000 distinct CDR3 sequences, with roughly 30% occurring only once. The data were obtained in a study of T cell repertoires in cytomegalovirus infection. Study as a whole: It was recently identified HLA-C-restricted and well-studied HLA-B-restricted CMV epitopes that the study used. It can be stated that public TCR beta signatures indicated CMV infection as well as a matching HLA type.

Whole-study results and caveats: Carriers of CMV and the relevant HLA type were discriminated by public TCR beta frequency. HLA-C-restricted CMV clonotypes gave the most frequent clonotype in two of eight donors.

The V end was cut by 2 bases, the J end by 0 bases, with 10 bases between. Germline CDR1 reads SEHNR; CDR2 reads FQNEAQ (reference sequence). The CDR3 contains 15 residues. The sequence was collected from a human donor in good health (CMV status not recorded). Some clones in this sample may be carry-over from other donors' samples. This specimen was cultured CD8+ T cells from PBMCs, taken from culture after CMV antigen stimulation. The chain has TRBV7-9 and TRBJ1-2; perhaps TRBD1 as D (6 bases). CDR3 DNA: TGTGCCAGCAGCTTACCGGGACAAGCTAACTATGGCTACACCTTC. Residues: CASSLPGQANYGYTF.